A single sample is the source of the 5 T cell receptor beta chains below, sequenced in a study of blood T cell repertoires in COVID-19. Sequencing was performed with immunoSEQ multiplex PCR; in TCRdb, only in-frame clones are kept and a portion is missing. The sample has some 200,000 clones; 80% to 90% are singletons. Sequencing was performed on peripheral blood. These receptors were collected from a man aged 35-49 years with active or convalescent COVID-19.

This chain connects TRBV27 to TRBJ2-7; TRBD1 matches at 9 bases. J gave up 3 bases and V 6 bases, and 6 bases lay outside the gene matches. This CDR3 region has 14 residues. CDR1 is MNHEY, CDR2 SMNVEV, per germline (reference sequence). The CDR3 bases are TGTGCCAGCAGCCTAACAGGGGGCGGCTACGAGCAGTACTTC. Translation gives CASSLTGGGYEQYF.

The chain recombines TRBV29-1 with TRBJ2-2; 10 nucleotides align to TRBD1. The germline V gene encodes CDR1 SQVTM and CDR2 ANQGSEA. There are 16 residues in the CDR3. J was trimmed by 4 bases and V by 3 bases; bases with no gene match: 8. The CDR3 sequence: CSVEDDRGRFTGELFF. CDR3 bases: TGCAGCGTTGAGGACGACAGGGGGCGGTTCACCGGGGAGCTGTTTTTT.

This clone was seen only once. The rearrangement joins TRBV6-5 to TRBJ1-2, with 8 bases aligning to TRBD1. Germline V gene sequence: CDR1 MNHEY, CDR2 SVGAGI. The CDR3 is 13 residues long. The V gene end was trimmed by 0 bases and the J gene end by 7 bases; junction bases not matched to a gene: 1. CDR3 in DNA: TGTGCCAGCAGTTACTCACAGGGGGTTGGCTACACCTTC. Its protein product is CASSYSQGVGYTF.

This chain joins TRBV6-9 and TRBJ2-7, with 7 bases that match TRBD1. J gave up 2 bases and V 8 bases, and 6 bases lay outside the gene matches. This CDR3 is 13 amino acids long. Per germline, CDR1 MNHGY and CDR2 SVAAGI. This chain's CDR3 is CASPAGQAYEQYF. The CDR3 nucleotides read TGTGCCAGCCCAGCTGGACAGGCCTACGAGCAGTACTTC.

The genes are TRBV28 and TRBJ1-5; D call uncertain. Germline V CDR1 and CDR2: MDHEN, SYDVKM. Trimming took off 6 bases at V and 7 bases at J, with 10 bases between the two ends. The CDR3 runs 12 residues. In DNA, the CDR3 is TGTGCCAGCAGCTATCTTTGGCAGCCCCAGCATTTT. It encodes CASSYLWQPQHF.